These T cell receptor beta chains were read from a single sample in a study of OX40 agonist ivuxolimab in advanced cancers. Generated by immunoSEQ multiplex PCR, the TCRdb table keeps only in-frame clones and is missing some. Of more than 45,000 clones listed, less than 90% are singletons. The sequencing used CD4+ or CD8+ T cells sorted from blood, collected in a trial of the OX40 agonist ivuxolimab. Receptors originate from an adult with an advanced solid tumor such as melanoma, head and neck, liver or kidney cancer. CDR3s leave out the opening cysteine and the closing phenylalanine or tryptophan.

V gene	J gene	CDR3 protein
TRBV6-1	TRBJ2-7	ASSGLAEYEQY
TRBV4-3	TRBJ1-6	ASSQESRGDSPLH
TRBV2	TRBJ1-6	ASSRDPGWPLH
TRBV5-1	TRBJ2-3	ASSSTLLAGQGTQY
TRBV6-1	TRBJ1-5	ASTGENGQPQH
TRBV7-7	TRBJ2-3	ASSLEFAGARDTQY
TRBV6-6	TRBJ1-1	ASRYAGDTEAF
TRBV5-1	TRBJ2-1	ASGQGHLRDEQF
TRBV5-8	TRBJ1-2	ASSNKKGYGYT
TRBV5-8	TRBJ1-2	ASTQGPDAFYGYT
TRBV5-1	TRBJ1-1	ASSLGPGQGAGEAF
TRBV7-9	TRBJ2-3	ASSLSLAGDGDTQY
TRBV27	TRBJ1-6	ASSTTGQGHSPLH
TRBV6-6	TRBJ1-2	ASSPPGDSAYGYT